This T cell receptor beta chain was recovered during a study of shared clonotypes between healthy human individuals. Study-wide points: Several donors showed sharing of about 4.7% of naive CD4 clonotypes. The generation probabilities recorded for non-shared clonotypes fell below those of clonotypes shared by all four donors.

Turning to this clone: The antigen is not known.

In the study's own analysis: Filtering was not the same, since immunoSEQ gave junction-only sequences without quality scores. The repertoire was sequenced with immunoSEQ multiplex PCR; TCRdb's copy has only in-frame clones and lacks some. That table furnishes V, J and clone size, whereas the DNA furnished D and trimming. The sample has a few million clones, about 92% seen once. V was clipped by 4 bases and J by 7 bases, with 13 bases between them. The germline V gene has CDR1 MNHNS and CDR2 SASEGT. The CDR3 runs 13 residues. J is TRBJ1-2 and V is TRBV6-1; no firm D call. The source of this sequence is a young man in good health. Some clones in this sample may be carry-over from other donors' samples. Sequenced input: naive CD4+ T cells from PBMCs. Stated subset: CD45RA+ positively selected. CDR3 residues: CASSAVGQSGYTF. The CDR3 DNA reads TGTGCCAGCAGTGCAGTCGGGCAGTCTGGCTACACCTTC.